This TCR beta chain comes out of a study of spatial heterogeneity in lung cancer. This clonotype was seen a few times. Indicated time point: sample taken at primary tumor resection. Sequencing was performed on whole RNA extracted from tumor and nontumor lung tissue, or from frozen PBMC, and the material was left unsorted. TCRdb analysed the 5' RACE reads with MiXCR anew, one entry per CDR3 protein. This table holds over 90,000 distinct CDR3 sequences, approximately 8.9% found once. This TCR derives from a male donor with early-stage non-small cell lung cancer. The material was PBMCs, obtained at surgery.

CDR3 amino acids: CASSLGQAGPQFF. CDR3 in DNA: TGCGCCAGCAGCTTAGGACAGGCCGGACCTCAGTTCTTC. The rearrangement links TRBV5-1 to TRBJ2-1; 7 nucleotides match TRBD1. V was clipped by 2 bases and J by 13 bases; unmatched bases: 9. CDR3 size: 13 residues. CDR1 and CDR2 from the germline V gene are SGHRS and YFSETQ.